This TCR beta chain was captured by sequencing in a study of control samples from healthy donors and cancer patients. Method: immunoSEQ multiplex PCR; TCRdb's copy keeps in-frame clones and lacks some. Of about 28,000 clones in the sample, 70% to 85% were seen once. Trimming cost V 6 bases and J 7 bases, with 16 bases left between them. There are 13 residues in the CDR3. Germline V lookup: CDR1 SGHTA, CDR2 FQGNSA. This chain links TRBV7-2 with TRBJ2-7, with D maybe TRBD2 (6 bases). The clonotype originates from a man between 60 and 75 years old with head and neck cancer. Sequenced material: PBMCs. The CDR3 coding sequence is TGTGCCAGCAGAAAGATCCGGGCGGGAGAGCAGTACTTC. Translated: CASRKIRAGEQYF.